A selection of T cell receptor beta chains follows, all from one sample in a study of T cells in Graves' hyperthyroidism and ophthalmopathy. One entry per CDR3 protein, called by TCRdb with MiXCR from the multiplex PCR reads. The table includes 300,000 to 500,000 distinct CDR3 sequences, about 14% detected once. The sequenced sample consisted of blood. These receptors all come from a man in his fifties with Graves' ophthalmopathy. Both conserved end residues are part of each CDR3. D genes are given only for firm matches. A row's size may be missing; if present it is once, few, many or a size class.

J | D | size | V | DNA | CDR3
TRBJ2-7 | TRBD2 | many | TRBV30 | TGTGCCTGGAGGCTAGCGGGTTTCCCTTCCAGCTCCTACGAGCAGTACTTC | CAWRLAGFPSSSYEQYF
TRBJ2-3 | NA | many | TRBV14 | TGTGCCAGCAGCCAAGATGGGGGAATAGGGACAGATACGCAGTATTTT | CASSQDGGIGTDTQYF
TRBJ1-1 | NA | NA | TRBV27 | TGTGCCAGCAGTTTATGGCTAGGGGGGAACACTGAAGCTTTCTTT | CASSLWLGGNTEAFF
TRBJ1-2 | NA | NA | TRBV29-1 | TGCAGCGCCGAGACAGGCTATGGCTACACCTTC | CSAETGYGYTF
TRBJ2-1 | NA | NA | TRBV6-1 | TGTGCCAGCATACAATCTTTCTGGCGGGGCCGCTCCTACAATGAGCAGTTCTTC | CASIQSFWRGRSYNEQFF
TRBJ2-1 | NA | few | TRBV5-1 | TGCGCCAGCAGCCAGGGGGGCAGTGAGCAGTTCTTC | CASSQGGSEQFF
TRBJ2-7 | NA | many | TRBV7-8 | TGTGCCAGCAGCTTAGGGGCGGGTGATCCACCTTTGCAGCAGTACTTC | CASSLGAGDPPLQQYF
TRBJ1-1 | NA | many | TRBV30 | TGTGCCTGGAGAATGAACACTGAAGCTTTCTTT | CAWRMNTEAFF
TRBJ2-3 | TRBD1 | many | TRBV7-2 | TGTGCCAGCAGCTTAGGCCGGGACAGGGGGCAAGATACGCAGTATTTT | CASSLGRDRGQDTQYF
TRBJ2-7 | TRBD2 | many | TRBV5-4 | TGTGCCAGCAGCTGGGCTAGCGGGAGGGGCTACGAGCAGTACTTC | CASSWASGRGYEQYF
TRBJ2-1 | TRBD2 | many | TRBV2 | TGTGCCAGCAGCCGCCGACTAGCGGGAGGGTATGAGCAGTTCTTC | CASSRRLAGGYEQFF
TRBJ2-3 | NA | many | TRBV19 | TGTGCCAGTAGTACCACCTCGGCAGATACGCAGTATTTT | CASSTTSADTQYF
TRBJ2-7 | NA | few | TRBV7-9 | TGTGCCAGCGCGGGGTACGAGCAGCACTTC | CASAGYEQHF
TRBJ2-3 | TRBD1 | many | TRBV6-1 | TGTGCCAGCCGGGACAGGGACACAGATACGCAGTATTTT | CASRDRDTDTQYF
TRBJ1-1 | NA | NA | TRBV20-1 | TGCAGTGCCTGGGACGGCCAGCCAGCTTTCTTT | CSAWDGQPAFF
TRBJ2-1 | TRBD2 | NA | TRBV5-1 | TGCGCCAGCAGCGGTGGGAGTCTGACTAGCGGGCCACAGTTCTTC | CASSGGSLTSGPQFF
TRBJ1-4 | TRBD1 | NA | TRBV7-2 | TGTGCCAGCAGCTCGGGACAGCCTAATGAAAAACTGTTTTTT | CASSSGQPNEKLFF
TRBJ2-7 | NA | few | TRBV29-1 | TGCAGCGGGCGGACAGCCGTTCATCACTTC | CSGRTAVHHF
TRBJ2-3 | TRBD2 | many | TRBV20-1 | TGCAGTGCTCTCGTTCTAGCGGGAGGGCCCGCAGATACGCAGTATTTT | CSALVLAGGPADTQYF
TRBJ2-7 | NA | many | TRBV6-2/TRBV6-3 | TGTGCCAGCAGTTACGGTGGCAGTTTAAGGGGTTACGAGCAGTACTTC | CASSYGGSLRGYEQYF
TRBJ2-2 | TRBD2 | many | TRBV9 | TGTGCCAGCAGCATTGGCGGGAGCCGGTTAAACACCGGGGAGCTGTTTTTT | CASSIGGSRLNTGELFF
TRBJ2-3 | NA | NA | TRBV19 | TGTGCCAGTAGTATCGCCAGGGCCCTTAGCACAGATACGCAGTATTTT | CASSIARALSTDTQYF
TRBJ2-7 | NA | many | TRBV6-5 | TGTGCCAGCAGTTACTCGGGTAGCATCGACGAGCAGTACTTC | CASSYSGSIDEQYF
TRBJ2-7 | NA | many | TRBV11-2 | TGTGCCAGCAGCCCCTCGGGGAACTACGAGCAGTACTTC | CASSPSGNYEQYF